The 27 T cell receptor beta chains below come from one sample, sequenced in a study of OX40 agonist ivuxolimab in advanced cancers. Method: immunoSEQ multiplex PCR; TCRdb's copy keeps in-frame clones and lacks some. Of more than 65,000 clones in the sample, around 88% were seen once. Sample: CD4+ or CD8+ T cells sorted from blood, taken in a trial of the OX40 agonist ivuxolimab. The source of these receptors is an adult with an advanced solid tumor such as melanoma, head and neck, liver or kidney cancer.

This chain connects TRBV5-5 to TRBJ2-1; D is uncertain. The germline V gene encodes CDR1 SGHKS and CDR2 YYEKEE (reference sequence). The CDR3 extends over 13 amino acids. Trimming removed 3 bases from V and 8 bases from J, with 12 bases in between. The CDR3 DNA reads as TGTGCCAGCAGCTCCGGGCCGGCCGATGAGCAGTTCTTC. It yields the protein CASSSGPADEQFF.

The chain couples TRBV2 to TRBJ2-2, with 14 bases fitting TRBD2. CDR1 and CDR2 from the germline V gene are SNHLY and FYNNEI. Germline trimming cut 5 bases from V and 4 bases from J; bases unmatched to any gene: 9. The CDR3 totals 18 residues. In nucleotides, the CDR3 is TGTGCCAGCAGTCTCAGGACTAGCGGGGGGCCGACCACCGGGGAGCTGTTTTTT. Translated: CASSLRTSGGPTTGELFF.

The V gene is TRBV5-1, the J gene TRBJ2-2, with D perhaps TRBD2 (5 bases). The V end lost 4 bases, the J end lost 10 bases, and 20 bases lay between the germline ends. Germline values: CDR1 SGHRS, CDR2 YFSETQ. The CDR3 is 15 residues long. As DNA, the CDR3 is TGCGCCAGCAGCCTATTAGGACTCAATCCGACGGAGCTGTTTTTT. As protein: CASSLLGLNPTELFF.

As DNA, the CDR3 is TGTGCCAGTCGTCAAAGGCCGGGACTAGCGGGCGAGCAGTACTTC. Translation: CASRQRPGLAGEQYF. The chain recombines TRBV2 with TRBJ2-7; 12 bases fit TRBD2. The germline V gene encodes CDR1 SNHLY and CDR2 FYNNEI. The CDR3 covers 15 residues. Germline trimming cut 9 bases from V and 6 bases from J; bases unmatched to any gene: 12.

This chain links TRBV2 with TRBJ1-4; 7 nucleotides align to TRBD1. The CDR3 runs 14 residues. CDR1 and CDR2 (germline): SNHLY, FYNNEI. The J segment lost 5 bases and the V segment lost 7 bases, leaving 7 bases of the junction unmatched. In nucleotides, the CDR3 is TGTGCCAGCACCCCTAAGGGGGCGAATGAAAAACTGTTTTTT. Its translation: CASTPKGANEKLFF.

V gene TRBV11-2 combines with J gene TRBJ2-1; the D gene is possibly TRBD2 (6 bases). Germline assignment: CDR1 SGHAT and CDR2 FQNNGV. The CDR3 length is 16 residues. With 10 bases removed from V and 0 bases from J, the gap between germline ends came to 19 bases. This CDR3 is CATSRSGGYSYNEQFF. CDR3 in DNA: TGTGCCACCTCGAGGTCCGGGGGTTACTCCTACAATGAGCAGTTCTTC.

This clone has more than one count but fewer than ten. V is TRBV6-1 and J is TRBJ2-3; TRBD1 matches 7 bases. With V trimmed by 5 bases and J by 3 bases, 5 bases remained unmatched. CDR3 length: 14 amino acids. CDR1 MNHNS and CDR2 SASEGT come from the germline V gene. CDR3 bases: TGTGCCAGCAGTCGACAGGGAAGTACAGATACGCAGTATTTT. It codes for CASSRQGSTDTQYF.

This clone was recorded only once. The rearrangement uses TRBV20-1 and TRBJ1-2; D is ambiguous. The CDR3 consists of 9 residues. Deletions cut 6 bases from V and 6 bases from J, with 5 bases between. The V gene's germline CDR1 is DFQATT and CDR2 SNEGSKA (reference sequence). The CDR3, as DNA: TGCAGTGCCCGGGATGGCTACACCTTC. This encodes CSARDGYTF.

Only one count was recorded for this clone. The chain combines TRBV5-4 with TRBJ1-2; 8 bases match TRBD1. Germline CDR1 is SGHNT and CDR2 is YYREEE (reference sequence). The CDR3 sequence is 14 residues long. The J segment lost 3 bases and the V segment lost 6 bases, leaving 7 bases of the junction unmatched. CDR3 in amino acids: CASTTDRVYYGYTF. The DNA for the CDR3 is TGTGCCAGCACCACGGACAGGGTCTACTATGGCTACACCTTC.

The genes are TRBV10-3 and TRBJ2-7; D might be TRBD2 (8 bases). Looked up from germline, CDR1 is ENHRY and CDR2 is SYGVKD. V was pared by 5 bases and J by 3 bases, with 14 bases between. CDR3 size: 14 residues. The CDR3 DNA follows: TGTGCCATCAGTTCCGGGGGGGACAGCTACGAGCAGTACTTC. Translation gives CAISSGGDSYEQYF.

The rearrangement uses TRBV10-3 and TRBJ1-1; no clear D gene. The germline V gene has CDR1 ENHRY and CDR2 SYGVKD. V was pared by 1 base and J by 0 bases, with 0 bases between. This CDR3 contains 12 residues. Here the CDR3 DNA reads TGTGCCATCAGTGAGTTGAACACTGAAGCTTTCTTT. Translation gives CAISELNTEAFF.

The CDR3 DNA reads as TGTGCCAGCAGCCCGGGACAGCTTAACTATGGCTACACCTTC. This sequence encodes CASSPGQLNYGYTF. The rearrangement links TRBV7-8 to TRBJ1-2; 7 bases align to TRBD1. Unmatched junction bases numbered 4, after V lost 5 bases and J lost 1 base. Germline CDR1 SGHVS, CDR2 FQNEAQ. The CDR3 is made up of 14 amino acids.

The rearrangement links TRBV7-9 to TRBJ1-5, with TRBD1 identical over 7 bases. The CDR3 spans 13 residues. Germline V gives CDR1 SEHNR, CDR2 FQNEAQ (reference sequence). Trimming at V came to 5 bases and at J to 5 bases, leaving 3 bases not matched to a gene. The CDR3 DNA reads as TGTGCCAGCAGCGGGGGACAGTATCAGCCCCAGCATTTT. It codes for CASSGGQYQPQHF.

The chain uses TRBV29-1 and TRBJ2-7; TRBD1 is a possible D gene (5 bases). Looked up from germline, CDR1 is SQVTM and CDR2 is ANQGSEA. The CDR3 spans 12 residues. Trimming removed 2 bases at V and 4 bases at J, with 9 bases between. The CDR3 DNA follows: TGCAGCGTTGAAACAGGTAGATACGAGCAGTACTTC. This encodes CSVETGRYEQYF.

The chain combines TRBV13 with TRBJ1-5; 9 bases map to TRBD1. The CDR3 consists of 16 residues. Trimming took 0 bases from V and 6 from J; bases not matched to a gene: 6. Germline V lookup: CDR1 PRHDT, CDR2 FYEKMQ (reference sequence). CDR3 sequence reads: CASSLGGQGVRQPQHF. The CDR3 region has the DNA TGTGCCAGCAGCTTAGGGGGACAGGGAGTGCGTCAGCCCCAGCATTTT.

The CDR3 nucleotides read TGTGCCAGCAGCGGCCTCTATTGGGTATACGAGCAGTACTTC. Protein: CASSGLYWVYEQYF. The chain couples TRBV21-1 to TRBJ2-7. TRBV21-1 is a recognized pseudogene. The CDR3 has 14 residues.

This clone showed up just once. The rearrangement uses TRBV6-6 and TRBJ2-2, with D unresolved. CDR1 MNHNY and CDR2 SVGAGI come from the germline V gene (reference sequence). The CDR3 sequence is 12 residues long. Trimming shortened V by 5 bases and J by 5 bases, and 6 bases separated the two germline ends. CDR3 nucleotide sequence: TGTGCCAGCAGTCAAGGTACCGGGGAGCTGTTTTTT. Residues: CASSQGTGELFF.

This rearrangement joins TRBV5-5 to TRBJ1-1; D may be TRBD1 (6 bases). CDR1 and CDR2 (germline): SGHKS, YYEKEE (reference sequence). This CDR3 has 14 residues. With 4 bases removed from V and 4 bases from J, the gap between germline ends came to 14 bases. The CDR3 DNA reads as TGTGCCAGCAGCCTAGGGGGGATAATCACTGAAGCTTTCTTT. Protein product: CASSLGGIITEAFF.

This chain connects TRBV19 to TRBJ1-2, with 10 bases lining up with TRBD1. The J segment lost 1 base and the V segment lost 6 bases, leaving 8 bases of the junction unmatched. Germline V lookup: CDR1 LNHDA, CDR2 SQIVND (reference sequence). The CDR3 spans 16 residues. The CDR3 DNA sequence: TGTGCCAGTAGCGGGACAGGGGTTATTGGTAACTATGGCTACACCTTC. This translates into CASSGTGVIGNYGYTF. Full variable domain (rest looked up from reference TRBV19 and TRBJ1-2): DGGITQSPKYLFRKEGQNVTLSCEQNLNHDAMYWYRQDPGQGLRLIYYSQIVNDFQKGDIAEGYSVSREKKESFPLTVTSAQKNPTAFYLCASSGTGVIGNYGYTFGSGTRLTVV.

The chain has TRBV6-1 and TRBJ1-6; D gene ambiguous. This CDR3 has 13 residues. V lost 5 bases and J lost 10, with 12 bases in between. CDR1 is MNHNS, CDR2 SASEGT, per germline. The CDR3 DNA sequence: TGTGCCAGCAGTCAGGAGAATGAGTCACCCCTCCACTTT. This codes for CASSQENESPLHF.

The chain carries TRBV4-2 and TRBJ2-1; a weak D match, TRBD1 (8 bases). The ends were cut back, 4 bases at V and 4 bases at J, with 17 bases in the middle. Germline V CDR1 and CDR2: LGHNA, YNFKEQ. The CDR3 loop spans 16 amino acids. The CDR3 nucleotides are TGTGCCAGCAGCCGCTTGGGGGGGACAGGTTACAATGAGCAGTTCTTC. Translation gives CASSRLGGTGYNEQFF.

The chain employs TRBV6-5 and TRBJ1-2, with D tentatively TRBD1 (5 bases). Between the trimmed V and J ends, which lost 0 bases and 3 bases, there was a span of 11 bases. The CDR3 totals 15 residues. Germline V gene data show CDR1 as MNHEY and CDR2 as SVGAGI. The CDR3 nucleotides read TGTGCCAGCAGTTACTCTAGCGGGGGAGACTATGGCTACACCTTC. Its translation: CASSYSSGGDYGYTF.

J is TRBJ2-2 and V is TRBV2; D may correspond to TRBD1 or TRBD2 (5 bases each). Trimming removed 9 bases from V and 6 bases from J, with 17 bases in between. CDR3 length equals 14 residues. Germline V gene lookup returns CDR1 SNHLY and CDR2 FYNNEI. CDR3 nucleotide sequence: TGTGCCAGTCGGTTGGGGGATACTCCCGGGGAGCTGTTTTTT. This encodes CASRLGDTPGELFF.

The chain employs TRBV27 and TRBJ1-1; D possibly corresponds to TRBD1 (5 bases). The CDR3 loop spans 15 amino acids. The germline V and J ends were trimmed by 3 bases and 0 bases, with 11 bases remaining between them. CDR1 MNHEY and CDR2 SMNVEV come from the germline V gene (reference sequence). CDR3 nucleotides: TGTGCCAGCAGTTTGGGGGGGTTCTTGAACACTGAAGCTTTCTTT. Protein product: CASSLGGFLNTEAFF.

This chain links TRBV30 with TRBJ2-5; possibly TRBD2 for D (8 bases). CDR1 is GTSNPN, CDR2 SVGIG, per germline (reference sequence). This CDR3 has 19 amino acids. With 4 bases removed from V and 11 bases from J, the gap between germline ends came to 38 bases. CDR3 residues: CAWMGQRGNLASPTSGQYF. The CDR3 DNA reads as TGTGCCTGGATGGGACAGCGGGGGAACCTTGCATCCCCTACGAGCGGGCAGTACTTC.

The chain couples TRBV5-4 to TRBJ1-2; maybe TRBD1 (6 bases). CDR1 and CDR2 from the germline V gene are SGHNT and YYREEE (reference sequence). This CDR3 has 14 amino acids. Deletions cut 0 bases from V and 8 bases from J, with 14 bases between. CDR3: CASSLAGQYIGYTF. The CDR3 DNA is TGTGCCAGCAGCTTGGCCGGACAGTACATCGGCTACACCTTC.

This clone was counted a single time. The CDR3 coding sequence is TGTGCCAGCAGGCTGACGGTCCCGACAGCGCACTATGGCTACACCTTC. It codes for CASRLTVPTAHYGYTF. V usage is TRBV28 and J usage is TRBJ1-2, with D possibly matching TRBD1 (5 bases). Germline V gene sequence: CDR1 MDHEN, CDR2 SYDVKM. The length of the CDR3 is 16 residues. With 6 bases removed from V and 3 bases from J, the gap between germline ends came to 20 bases.